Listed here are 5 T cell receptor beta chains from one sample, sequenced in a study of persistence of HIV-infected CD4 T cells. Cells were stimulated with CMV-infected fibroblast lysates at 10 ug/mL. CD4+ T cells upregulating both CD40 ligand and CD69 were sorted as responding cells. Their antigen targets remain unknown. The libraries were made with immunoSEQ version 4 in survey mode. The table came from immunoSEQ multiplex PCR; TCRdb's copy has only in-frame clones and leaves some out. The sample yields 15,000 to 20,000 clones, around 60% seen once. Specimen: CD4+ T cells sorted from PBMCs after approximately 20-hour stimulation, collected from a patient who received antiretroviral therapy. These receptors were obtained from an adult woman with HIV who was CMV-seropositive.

CDR3 amino acids: CASSPWTENSPLHF. The CDR3 DNA follows: TGTGCCAGCAGTCCTTGGACGGAAAATTCACCCCTCCACTTT. The rearrangement joins TRBV3-1 (or the pseudogene TRBV3-2) to TRBJ1-6; unclear D gene. Germline CDR1 LGHDT, CDR2 YNNKEL (reference sequence). V lost 6 bases and J lost 7, with 13 bases in between. This CDR3 spans 14 amino acids.

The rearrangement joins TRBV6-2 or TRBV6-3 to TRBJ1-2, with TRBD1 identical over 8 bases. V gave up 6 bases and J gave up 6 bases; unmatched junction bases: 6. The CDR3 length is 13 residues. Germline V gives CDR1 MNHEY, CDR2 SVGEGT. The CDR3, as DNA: TGTGCCAGCAGCAAAACAGGGGGGCATGGCTACACCTTC. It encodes CASSKTGGHGYTF.

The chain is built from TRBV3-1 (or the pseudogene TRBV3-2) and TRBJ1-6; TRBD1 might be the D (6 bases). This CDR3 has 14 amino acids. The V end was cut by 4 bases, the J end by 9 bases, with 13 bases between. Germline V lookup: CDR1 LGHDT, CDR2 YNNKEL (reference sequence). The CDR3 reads CASSPRGGSSPLHF. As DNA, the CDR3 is TGTGCCAGCAGCCCCAGAGGGGGTAGTTCACCCCTCCACTTT.

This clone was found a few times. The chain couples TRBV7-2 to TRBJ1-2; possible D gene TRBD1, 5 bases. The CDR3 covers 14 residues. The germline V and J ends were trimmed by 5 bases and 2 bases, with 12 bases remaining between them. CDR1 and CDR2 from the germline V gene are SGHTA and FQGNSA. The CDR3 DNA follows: TGTGCCAGCAGCCATGAAGGACACAACTATGGCTACACCTTC. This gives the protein CASSHEGHNYGYTF.

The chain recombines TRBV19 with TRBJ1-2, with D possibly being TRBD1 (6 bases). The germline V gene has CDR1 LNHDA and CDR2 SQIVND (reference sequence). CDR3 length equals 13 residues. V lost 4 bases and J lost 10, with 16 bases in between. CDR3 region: CASSTDGGRFYTF. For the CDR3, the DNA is TGTGCCAGTAGTACCGACGGGGGCCGGTTCTACACCTTC.